A selection of T cell receptor beta chains follows, all from one sample in a study of blood T cell repertoires in COVID-19. TCRdb keeps only in-frame clones here, not all; method: immunoSEQ multiplex PCR. The table shows 210,000 or so clones, with approximately 87% occurring only once. The sequencing sample was made of PBMCs or T cells enriched from blood (not recorded which). The receptors were gathered from a woman between 45 and 60 years old in a cohort exposed to, infected with or recovered from COVID-19 (not recorded which). The CDR3 runs from the conserved cysteine through the conserved F or W. Each record gives: V gene, J gene, CDR3 length, clone size, D gene, CDR3 protein, CDR3 DNA. A D gene is named only where the DNA matches it firmly. The listing skips clone size in some rows; elsewhere it reads once, few, many or a size class.

v_gene: TRBV4-2
j_gene: TRBJ2-6
len: 19
abundance: NA
d_gene: TRBD2
CDR3aa: CASSQDWRGGLGGANVLTF
CDR3nt: TGTGCCAGCAGCCAAGATTGGCGGGGGGGCTTAGGTGGGGCCAACGTCCTGACTTTC

v_gene: TRBV4-3
j_gene: TRBJ1-2
len: 15
abundance: NA
d_gene: NA
CDR3aa: CASSLVTGSETGYTF
CDR3nt: TGCGCCAGCAGCCTAGTTACAGGGTCGGAAACCGGCTACACCTTC

v_gene: TRBV6-4
j_gene: TRBJ1-2
len: 14
abundance: NA
d_gene: NA
CDR3aa: CASSDARGLGGYTF
CDR3nt: TGTGCCAGCAGTGACGCCCGCGGGCTGGGTGGCTACACCTTC

v_gene: TRBV2
j_gene: TRBJ1-5
len: 15
abundance: NA
d_gene: NA
CDR3aa: CASRLEGGGNQPQHF
CDR3nt: TGTGCCAGCAGACTAGAGGGAGGGGGCAATCAGCCCCAGCATTTT

v_gene: TRBV2
j_gene: TRBJ1-2
len: 15
abundance: few
d_gene: TRBD1
CDR3aa: CASSEEAGGWFGYTF
CDR3nt: TGTGCCAGCAGTGAAGAGGCAGGGGGCTGGTTTGGCTACACCTTC

v_gene: TRBV5-1
j_gene: TRBJ2-2
len: 16
abundance: NA
d_gene: NA
CDR3aa: CASSRTPPSNAGELFF
CDR3nt: TGCGCCAGCAGCCGGACACCACCATCGAACGCCGGGGAGCTGTTTTTT

v_gene: TRBV11-1
j_gene: TRBJ1-5
len: 13
abundance: once
d_gene: NA
CDR3aa: CASSLTDNQPQHF
CDR3nt: TGTGCCAGCAGCCTGACAGACAATCAGCCCCAGCATTTT

v_gene: TRBV3-1/TRBV3-2
j_gene: TRBJ2-1
len: 17
abundance: NA
d_gene: NA
CDR3aa: CASSQPNVRAGQDEQFF
CDR3nt: TGTGCCAGCAGCCAACCGAACGTCAGGGCAGGCCAGGATGAGCAGTTCTTC

v_gene: TRBV5-1
j_gene: TRBJ2-1
len: 13
abundance: NA
d_gene: NA
CDR3aa: CASSFEPYNEQFF
CDR3nt: TGCGCCAGCAGCTTTGAGCCTTACAATGAGCAGTTCTTC

v_gene: TRBV7-2
j_gene: TRBJ1-2
len: 12
abundance: NA
d_gene: NA
CDR3aa: CASSRTGYGYTF
CDR3nt: TGTGCCAGCAGCCGGACTGGTTATGGCTACACCTTC

v_gene: TRBV7-9
j_gene: TRBJ1-6
len: 15
abundance: NA
d_gene: TRBD1
CDR3aa: CASSLGTGTNSPLHF
CDR3nt: TGTGCCAGCAGCTTAGGGACAGGAACGAATTCACCCCTCCACTTT

v_gene: TRBV5-4
j_gene: TRBJ1-6
len: 16
abundance: NA
d_gene: NA
CDR3aa: CASSLGSGSINSPLHF
CDR3nt: TGTGCCAGCAGCTTGGGGTCAGGAAGTATTAATTCACCCCTCCACTTT

v_gene: TRBV4-3
j_gene: TRBJ1-3
len: 16
abundance: NA
d_gene: TRBD1
CDR3aa: CASSPRTGLGGNTIYF
CDR3nt: TGCGCCAGCAGCCCGAGGACAGGTCTAGGAGGAAACACCATATATTTT

v_gene: TRBV30
j_gene: TRBJ1-2
len: 11
abundance: NA
d_gene: TRBD1
CDR3aa: CAWKTGRGYTF
CDR3nt: TGTGCCTGGAAGACAGGGAGAGGCTACACCTTC

v_gene: TRBV5-1
j_gene: TRBJ2-7
len: 15
abundance: NA
d_gene: NA
CDR3aa: CASSLESGFIYEQYF
CDR3nt: TGCGCCAGCAGCTTGGAAAGCGGGTTTATCTACGAGCAGTACTTC

v_gene: TRBV28
j_gene: TRBJ1-2
len: 18
abundance: NA
d_gene: NA
CDR3aa: CASSWGDLRSEHLYGYTF
CDR3nt: TGTGCCAGCAGTTGGGGGGACTTAAGGAGCGAACACCTCTATGGCTACACCTTC

v_gene: TRBV28
j_gene: TRBJ1-1
len: 17
abundance: once
d_gene: TRBD1
CDR3aa: CASSLSGTGVPNTEAFF
CDR3nt: TGTGCCAGCAGCCTCTCCGGGACAGGGGTCCCGAACACTGAAGCTTTCTTT

v_gene: TRBV21-1
j_gene: TRBJ2-3
len: 18
abundance: NA
d_gene: NA
CDR3aa: CASSKGSGHRGVSDTQYF
CDR3nt: TGTGCCAGCAGCAAAGGGTCGGGGCACAGGGGTGTGTCAGATACGCAGTATTTT

v_gene: TRBV13
j_gene: TRBJ2-1
len: 18
abundance: NA
d_gene: TRBD1
CDR3aa: CASSLGLIPGQGYNEQFF
CDR3nt: TGTGCCAGCAGCTTAGGCCTCATACCGGGACAGGGTTACAATGAGCAGTTCTTC

v_gene: TRBV5-8
j_gene: TRBJ1-4
len: 13
abundance: NA
d_gene: TRBD1
CDR3aa: CASSLGQGNELFF
CDR3nt: TGTGCCAGCAGCTTGGGACAGGGTAATGAACTGTTTTTT

v_gene: TRBV7-6
j_gene: TRBJ2-2
len: 15
abundance: NA
d_gene: NA
CDR3aa: CASSLGASWAGELFF
CDR3nt: TGTGCCAGCAGCTTAGGGGCTAGCTGGGCCGGGGAGCTGTTTTTT

v_gene: TRBV4-2
j_gene: TRBJ2-3
len: 18
abundance: NA
d_gene: NA
CDR3aa: CASSQDWGVGPGTDTQYF
CDR3nt: TGTGCCAGCAGCCAAGATTGGGGAGTAGGGCCCGGCACAGATACGCAGTATTTT

v_gene: TRBV13
j_gene: TRBJ1-2
len: 14
abundance: few
d_gene: TRBD1
CDR3aa: CASSLDRANYGYTF
CDR3nt: TGTGCCAGCAGCTTGGACAGGGCGAACTATGGCTACACCTTC

v_gene: TRBV4-1
j_gene: TRBJ2-2
len: 16
abundance: NA
d_gene: NA
CDR3aa: CASSLNSGSNTGELFF
CDR3nt: TGCGCCAGCAGCCTTAATTCAGGTTCGAACACCGGGGAGCTGTTTTTT